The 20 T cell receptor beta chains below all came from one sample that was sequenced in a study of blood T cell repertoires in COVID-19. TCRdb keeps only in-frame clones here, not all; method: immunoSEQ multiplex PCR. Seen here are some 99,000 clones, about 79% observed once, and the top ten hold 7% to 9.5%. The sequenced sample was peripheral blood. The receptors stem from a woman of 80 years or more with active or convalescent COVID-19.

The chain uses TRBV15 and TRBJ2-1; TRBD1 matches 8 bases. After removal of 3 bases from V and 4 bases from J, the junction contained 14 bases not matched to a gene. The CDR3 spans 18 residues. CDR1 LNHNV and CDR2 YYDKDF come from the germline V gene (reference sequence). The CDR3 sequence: CATSRRETRGRGYNEQFF. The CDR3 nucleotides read TGTGCCACCAGCAGGAGGGAGACCAGGGGGCGCGGATACAATGAGCAGTTCTTC.

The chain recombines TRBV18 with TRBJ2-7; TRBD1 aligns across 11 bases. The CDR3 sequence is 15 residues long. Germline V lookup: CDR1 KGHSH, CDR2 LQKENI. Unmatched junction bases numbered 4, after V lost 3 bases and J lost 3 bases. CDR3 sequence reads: CASSPSGTGGYEQYF. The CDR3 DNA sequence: TGTGCCAGCTCACCGAGCGGGACAGGGGGCTACGAGCAGTACTTC.

The CDR3 loop is CASRRTGGAFSGANVLTF. CDR3 DNA sequence: TGTGCCAGCAGGCGAACAGGGGGCGCTTTCTCTGGGGCCAACGTCCTGACTTTC. V and J are TRBV5-4 and TRBJ2-6; the match to TRBD1 covers 9 bases. J lost 0 bases, V lost 5 bases, and 9 bases had no gene match. The CDR3 has 18 amino acids. Germline V gene sequence: CDR1 SGHNT, CDR2 YYREEE (reference sequence).

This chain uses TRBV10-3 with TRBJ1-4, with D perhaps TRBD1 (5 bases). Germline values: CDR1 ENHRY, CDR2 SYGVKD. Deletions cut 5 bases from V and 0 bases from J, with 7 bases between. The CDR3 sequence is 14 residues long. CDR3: CAISPQATNEKLFF. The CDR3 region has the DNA TGTGCCATCAGTCCACAGGCAACTAATGAAAAACTGTTTTTT.

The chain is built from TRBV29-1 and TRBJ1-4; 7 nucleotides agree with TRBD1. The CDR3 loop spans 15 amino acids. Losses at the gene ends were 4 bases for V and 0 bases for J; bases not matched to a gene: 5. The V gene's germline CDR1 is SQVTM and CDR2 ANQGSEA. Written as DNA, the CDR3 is TGCAGCGTTGGGCCAGGGGGATCAACTAATGAAAAACTGTTTTTT. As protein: CSVGPGGSTNEKLFF. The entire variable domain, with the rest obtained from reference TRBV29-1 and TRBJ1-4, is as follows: SAVISQKPSRDICQRGTSLTIQCQVDSQVTMMFWYRQQPGQSLTLIATANQGSEATYESGFVIDKFPISRPNLTFSTLTVSNMSPEDSSIYLCSVGPGGSTNEKLFFGSGTQLSVL.

As DNA, the CDR3 is TGTGCCAGGAACCAGCGGGAGGGCCCTAATGAGCAGTTCTTC. This codes for CARNQREGPNEQFF. The rearrangement links TRBV13 to TRBJ2-1, with 10 positions matching TRBD2. Germline V CDR1 and CDR2: PRHDT, FYEKMQ (reference sequence). V was clipped by 9 bases and J by 7 bases; unmatched bases: 9. The CDR3 is made up of 14 amino acids.

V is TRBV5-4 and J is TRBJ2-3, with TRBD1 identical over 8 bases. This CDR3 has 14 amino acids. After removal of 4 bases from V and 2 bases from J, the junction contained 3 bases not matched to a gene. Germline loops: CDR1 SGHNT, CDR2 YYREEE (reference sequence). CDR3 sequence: CASSPDRVTDTQYF. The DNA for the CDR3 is TGTGCCAGCAGCCCGGACAGGGTCACAGATACGCAGTATTTT. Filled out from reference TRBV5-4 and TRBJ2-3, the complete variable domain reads ETGVTQSPTHLIKTRGQQVTLRCSSQSGHNTVSWYQQALGQGPQFIFQYYREEENGRGNFPPRFSGLQFPNYSSELNVNALELDDSALYLCASSPDRVTDTQYFGPGTRLTVL.

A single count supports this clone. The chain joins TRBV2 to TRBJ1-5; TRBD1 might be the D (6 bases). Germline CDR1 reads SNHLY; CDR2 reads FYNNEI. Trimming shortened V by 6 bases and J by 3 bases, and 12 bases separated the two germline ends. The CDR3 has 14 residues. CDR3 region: CASRFRDNNQPQHF. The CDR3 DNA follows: TGTGCCAGCAGGTTCCGGGACAACAATCAGCCCCAGCATTTT.

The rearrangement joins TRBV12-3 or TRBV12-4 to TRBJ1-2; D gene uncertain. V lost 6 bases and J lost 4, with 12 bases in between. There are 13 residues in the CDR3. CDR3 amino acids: CASSSRGSYGYTF. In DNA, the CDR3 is TGTGCCAGCAGCTCTCGGGGATCCTATGGCTACACCTTC.

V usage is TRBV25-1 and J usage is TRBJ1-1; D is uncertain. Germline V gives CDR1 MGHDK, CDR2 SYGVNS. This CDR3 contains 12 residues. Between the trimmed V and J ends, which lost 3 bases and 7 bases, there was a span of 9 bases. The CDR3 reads CASSDPGIEAFF. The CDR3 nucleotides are TGTGCCAGCAGTGACCCCGGGATTGAAGCTTTCTTT. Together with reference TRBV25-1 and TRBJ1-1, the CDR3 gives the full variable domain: EADIYQTPRYLVIGTGKKITLECSQTMGHDKMYWYQQDPGMELHLIHYSYGVNSTEKGDLSSESTVSRIRTEHFPLTLESARPSHTSQYLCASSDPGIEAFFGQGTRLTVV.

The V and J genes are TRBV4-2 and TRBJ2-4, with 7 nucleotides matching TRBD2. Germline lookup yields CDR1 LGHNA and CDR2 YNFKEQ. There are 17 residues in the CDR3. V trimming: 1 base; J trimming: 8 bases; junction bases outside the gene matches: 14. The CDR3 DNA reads TGTGCCAGCAGCCAAGGGGTTTTGGGCGGGAGAATTGACATTCAGTACTTC. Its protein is CASSQGVLGGRIDIQYF.

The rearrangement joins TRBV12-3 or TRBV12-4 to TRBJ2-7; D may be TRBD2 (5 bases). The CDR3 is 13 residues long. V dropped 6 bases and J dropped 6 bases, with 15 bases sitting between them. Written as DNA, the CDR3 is TGTGCCAGCAGAATAGGAGGTCCCGGCGAGCAGTACTTC. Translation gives CASRIGGPGEQYF.

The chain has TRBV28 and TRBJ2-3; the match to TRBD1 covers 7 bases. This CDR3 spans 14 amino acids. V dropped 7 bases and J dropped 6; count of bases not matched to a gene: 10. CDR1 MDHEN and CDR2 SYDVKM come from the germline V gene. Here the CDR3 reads CASISGQGVDTQYF. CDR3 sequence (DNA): TGTGCCAGCATCTCGGGGCAGGGGGTCGATACGCAGTATTTT.

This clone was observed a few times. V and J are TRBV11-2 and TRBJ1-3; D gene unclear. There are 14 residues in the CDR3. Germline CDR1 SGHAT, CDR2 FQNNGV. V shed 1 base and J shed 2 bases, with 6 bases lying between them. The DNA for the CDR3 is TGTGCCAGCAGCTTAGTCGCGGCTGGAAACACCATATATTTT. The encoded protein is CASSLVAAGNTIYF.

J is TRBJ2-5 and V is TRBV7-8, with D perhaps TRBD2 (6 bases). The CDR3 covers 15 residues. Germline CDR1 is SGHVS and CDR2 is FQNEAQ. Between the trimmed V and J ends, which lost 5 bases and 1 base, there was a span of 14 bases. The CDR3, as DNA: TGTGCCAGCAGCGGAAGAAGGAGGGTCCAAGAGACCCAGTACTTC. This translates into CASSGRRRVQETQYF.

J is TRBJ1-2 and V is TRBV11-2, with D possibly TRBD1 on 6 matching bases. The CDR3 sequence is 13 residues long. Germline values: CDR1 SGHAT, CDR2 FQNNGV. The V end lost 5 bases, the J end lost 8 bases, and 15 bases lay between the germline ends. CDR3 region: CASSLGTSRGYTF. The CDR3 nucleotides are TGTGCCAGCAGCCTCGGGACATCTCGGGGCTACACCTTC.

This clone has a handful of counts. CDR3 nucleotide sequence: TGTGCCAGCGGGAGGGTAGTGGGGTCGCCCCTCCACTTT. Translation: CASGRVVGSPLHF. The chain carries TRBV6-5 and TRBJ1-6; D uncertain. The CDR3 is made up of 13 amino acids. CDR1 and CDR2 from the germline V gene are MNHEY and SVGAGI. V lost 8 bases and J 13 bases, leaving 18 bases between the germline ends.

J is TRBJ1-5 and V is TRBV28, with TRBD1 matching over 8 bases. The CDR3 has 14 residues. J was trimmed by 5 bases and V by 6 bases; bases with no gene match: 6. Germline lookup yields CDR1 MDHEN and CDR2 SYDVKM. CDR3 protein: CASRKTGVYQPQHF. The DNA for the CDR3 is TGTGCCAGCAGAAAGACAGGGGTTTATCAGCCCCAGCATTTT.

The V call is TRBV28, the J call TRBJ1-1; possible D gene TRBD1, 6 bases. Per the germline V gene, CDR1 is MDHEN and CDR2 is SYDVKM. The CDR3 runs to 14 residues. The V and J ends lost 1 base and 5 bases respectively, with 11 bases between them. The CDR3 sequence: CASSLYRAATEAFF. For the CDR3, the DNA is TGTGCCAGCAGTTTATACAGGGCGGCAACTGAAGCTTTCTTT.

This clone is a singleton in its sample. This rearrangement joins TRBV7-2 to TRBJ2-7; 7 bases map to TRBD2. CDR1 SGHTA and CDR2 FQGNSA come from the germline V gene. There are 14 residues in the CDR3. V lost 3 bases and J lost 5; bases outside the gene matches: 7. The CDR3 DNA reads TGTGCCAGCAGCTTTAGGAGGGGAGGGGACGAGCAGTACTTC. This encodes CASSFRRGGDEQYF.